The clone carrying this T cell receptor (beta chain) has ten or more counts. Hyperthyroidism, newly diagnosed and lasting under 2 months, affected patients aged 18 to 65. Orbital computed tomography, thyroid ultrasound, serum thyroxine and TRAb, and clinical symptoms together informed the diagnoses. The source material, RNA transcripts, was used to amplify TCR beta CDR3 regions. The HTBI primer set drove a first-round RT-PCR of the TCR CDR3. Each CDR3 protein gets one entry after TCRdb re-called the multiplex PCR reads with MiXCR. The table records about 560,000 distinct CDR3 sequences, over 15% of them present only once. This sample stems from a study of T cells in Graves' hyperthyroidism and ophthalmopathy. Looking at the study overall: The authors collected peripheral blood at initial diagnosis, before any treatment.

Trimming left V 0 bases short and J 9 bases short, with 9 bases between. The CDR3 is made up of 13 amino acids. Germline CDR1 SGHNT, CDR2 YENEEA. Input material: blood. The chain carries TRBV11-3 and TRBJ1-5, with a possible D match to TRBD1 (6 bases). The receptor was isolated from a young woman with Graves' hyperthyroidism. The CDR3 region is CASSLDTQGPQHF. Written as DNA, the CDR3 is TGTGCCAGCAGCTTAGATACACAGGGGCCCCAGCATTTT.